The sample holds a few counts of the clone carrying this T cell receptor (beta chain). Its matching antigen is unknown. A junction end diverges from the germline sequence, so it may reflect a read error. The donors were healthy bone marrow donors. This entry is derived from a study of cytomegalovirus exposure and HLA in healthy donors. In the PCR, 60 Vbeta and 13 Jbeta primers were used. Assay: immunoSEQ multiplex PCR; the TCRdb copy retains only in-frame clones and omits some. The sample holds hundreds of thousands of clones, about 81% seen once. This CDR3 comprises 13 residues. Germline CDR1 is SSHAT and CDR2 is FNYEAQ (reference sequence). Whole-study results and caveats: HLA alleles showed associations with 16,951 TCR beta sequences in a later analysis, at a 0.05 false discovery rate.

V is TRBV7-7 and J is TRBJ2-1, with 8 bases aligning to TRBD2. Sequenced material: PBMCs. This clonotype was sampled from a man between 40 and 49 years old in good health and CMV-seropositive. Here the CDR3 reads CASSLGLVDEQFF. DNA of the CDR3: TGTGCTAGCAGCTTGGGACTAGTAGATGAGCAGTTCTTC.